The 20 T cell receptor beta chains reported below all come from one sample, sequenced in a study of T cell responses to AZD1222 COVID-19 vaccine. Profiled with immunoSEQ multiplex PCR; TCRdb holds only in-frame clones, not every one. The table has under 200,000 clones, more than 80% seen once. Specimen: peripheral blood, collected on day 0 of AZD1222 vaccination. All receptors derive from an adult in good health.

Here the CDR3 DNA reads TGTGCCAGCAGTGAAGAATTGACGGGCCTATACAATGAGCAGTTCTTC. Translation: CASSEELTGLYNEQFF. The chain carries TRBV6-1 and TRBJ2-1; D unresolved. Germline lookup yields CDR1 MNHNS and CDR2 SASEGT. The CDR3 spans 16 residues. V lost 1 base and J lost 4, with 14 bases in between.

The chain couples TRBV5-1 to TRBJ2-7; D might be TRBD2 (5 bases). V shed 3 bases and J shed 2 bases, with 18 bases lying between them. The CDR3 extends over 16 amino acids. The V gene's germline CDR1 is SGHRS and CDR2 YFSETQ. The CDR3 protein is CASSWTLVVGAYEQYF. CDR3 DNA: TGCGCCAGCAGCTGGACTCTAGTAGTTGGCGCCTACGAGCAGTACTTC. Full variable domain (remainder filled in from reference TRBV5-1 and TRBJ2-7): KAGVTQTPRYLIKTRGQQVTLSCSPISGHRSVSWYQQTPGQGLQFLFEYFSETQRNKGNFPGRFSGRQFSNSRSEMNVSTLELGDSALYLCASSWTLVVGAYEQYFGPGTRLTVT.

The rearrangement uses TRBV24-1 and TRBJ1-5; 7 positions match TRBD1. CDR1 and CDR2 from the germline V gene are KGHDR and SFDVKD. This CDR3 contains 15 residues. J was trimmed by 6 bases and V by 9 bases; bases with no gene match: 13. The CDR3 is CATSQRGGSGQPQHF. In DNA form, the CDR3 reads TGTGCCACCTCCCAGCGAGGGGGCTCGGGTCAGCCCCAGCATTTT.

The rearrangement joins TRBV11-2 to TRBJ2-5, with D maybe TRBD2 (7 bases). Looked up from germline, CDR1 is SGHAT and CDR2 is FQNNGV. V lost 7 bases and J 7 bases, leaving 10 bases between the germline ends. The CDR3 has 11 amino acids. The CDR3 protein is CASTRGATQYF. The CDR3 DNA sequence: TGTGCCAGCACCCGGGGGGCGACCCAGTACTTC.

This chain connects TRBV6-5 to TRBJ1-1; D remains unclear. The CDR3 spans 15 residues. Germline V gene sequence: CDR1 MNHEY, CDR2 SVGAGI. With 5 bases removed from V and 5 bases from J, the gap between germline ends came to 18 bases. CDR3 sequence: CASSLEGKRVTEAFF. In DNA form, the CDR3 reads TGTGCCAGCAGTCTGGAAGGAAAGCGGGTGACTGAAGCTTTCTTT.

V usage is TRBV5-4 and J usage is TRBJ1-6; the match to TRBD1 covers 8 bases. The J segment lost 7 bases and the V segment lost 5 bases, leaving 5 bases of the junction unmatched. This CDR3 is built from 14 residues. Germline values: CDR1 SGHNT, CDR2 YYREEE (reference sequence). CDR3 DNA sequence: TGTGCCAGCAGAGGACAGGGTCAAAATTCACCCCTCCACTTT. Its translation is CASRGQGQNSPLHF. The variable domain in full, completed from reference TRBV5-4 and TRBJ1-6, reads ETGVTQSPTHLIKTRGQQVTLRCSSQSGHNTVSWYQQALGQGPQFIFQYYREEENGRGNFPPRFSGLQFPNYSSELNVNALELDDSALYLCASRGQGQNSPLHFGNGTRLTVT.

The J gene is TRBJ1-5, the V gene TRBV21-1. TRBV21-1 is recorded as a pseudogene. The CDR3 has 15 amino acids. The CDR3 spells CASSPRKISFPPQHF. In DNA, the CDR3 is TGTGCCAGCAGTCCCCGTAAAATATCGTTTCCGCCCCAGCATTTT.

CDR3 sequence reads: CASSYWDRPNYGYTF. CDR3 coding DNA: TGTGCCAGCAGCTACTGGGACAGACCTAACTATGGCTACACCTTC. This chain links TRBV5-6 with TRBJ1-2; 7 nucleotides align to TRBD1. The CDR3 spans 15 residues. V was clipped by 3 bases and J by 0 bases; unmatched bases: 5. Germline CDR1 SGHDT, CDR2 YYEEEE.

CDR3 in amino acids: CASSLRTGGITEAFF. In DNA, the CDR3 is TGCGCCAGCAGCCTACGGACAGGGGGTATCACTGAAGCTTTCTTT. V is TRBV5-1 and J is TRBJ1-1, with TRBD1 matching over 10 bases. The CDR3 contains 15 residues. The germline CDR1 and CDR2 sequences are SGHRS and YFSETQ. The V and J ends lost 4 bases and 4 bases, in that order; junction bases with no gene match: 7.

The chain recombines TRBV3-1 (or the pseudogene TRBV3-2) with TRBJ1-5; tentatively, D is TRBD1 (5 bases). Germline V lookup: CDR1 LGHDT, CDR2 YNNKEL (reference sequence). This CDR3 is 14 amino acids long. V was clipped by 4 bases and J by 3 bases, with 10 bases between them. The CDR3 sequence: CASSLRGTNQPQHF. DNA of the CDR3: TGTGCCAGCAGCCTCCGGGGGACCAATCAGCCCCAGCATTTT.

This clone was counted a single time. The chain couples TRBV6-5 to TRBJ1-2, with 7 bases fitting TRBD1. V lost 0 bases and J lost 8; bases outside the gene matches: 3. The germline gives CDR1 MNHEY, CDR2 SVGAGI. The CDR3 totals 13 residues. The chain's CDR3 is CASSYSRGRGYTF. For the CDR3, the DNA is TGTGCCAGCAGTTACTCGAGGGGGCGAGGCTACACCTTC.

The V call is TRBV7-6, the J call TRBJ1-1; 12 nucleotides align to TRBD1. The V gene's germline CDR1 is SGHVS and CDR2 FNYEAQ. CDR3 length: 18 amino acids. After removal of 1 base from V and 3 bases from J, the junction contained 9 bases not matched to a gene. DNA for the CDR3: TGTGCCAGCAGCTTAGAGGGGCCGGGACAGGGGGCCTACACTGAAGCTTTCTTT. This translates into CASSLEGPGQGAYTEAFF.

Note on this clone: Other DNA sequences in the same sample also yield this CDR3. The chain recombines TRBV20-1 with TRBJ1-1; D unclear. CDR3 size: 11 residues. The germline V gene encodes CDR1 DFQATT and CDR2 SNEGSKA (reference sequence). The V gene lost 3 bases and the J gene lost 3 bases, with 5 bases spanning the gap. The CDR3 DNA sequence: TGCAGTGCTAGTCCGTACACTGAAGCTTTCTTT. It encodes CSASPYTEAFF.

V usage is TRBV6-5 and J usage is TRBJ1-6; the D is unclear. CDR1 is MNHEY and CDR2 is SVGAGI in the germline V gene. This CDR3 comprises 15 residues. V lost 6 bases and J 5 bases, leaving 14 bases between the germline ends. CDR3 bases: TGTGCCAGCAGAAGAATCGGCAGAGATAATTCACCCCTCCACTTT. Protein product: CASRRIGRDNSPLHF.

V is TRBV19 and J is TRBJ1-2, with a weak D call TRBD1 (6 bases). Trimming took off 6 bases at V and 8 bases at J, with 16 bases between the two ends. The CDR3 is made up of 13 amino acids. The germline CDR1 and CDR2 sequences are LNHDA and SQIVND (reference sequence). The CDR3 DNA reads TGTGCCAGTAGCTATGGGGGCAGGGACGGCTACACCTTC. Its translation is CASSYGGRDGYTF. The full variable domain, with the rest looked up from reference TRBV19 and TRBJ1-2, is DGGITQSPKYLFRKEGQNVTLSCEQNLNHDAMYWYRQDPGQGLRLIYYSQIVNDFQKGDIAEGYSVSREKKESFPLTVTSAQKNPTAFYLCASSYGGRDGYTFGSGTRLTVV.

The gene calls are TRBV11-2 and TRBJ2-3, with D uncertain. CDR1 SGHAT and CDR2 FQNNGV come from the germline V gene. The V and J ends lost 1 base and 7 bases respectively, with 18 bases between them. The CDR3 length is 16 residues. In DNA, the CDR3 is TGTGCCAGCAGCTTAGCCCCAACGGTAGTCGTCTATACGCAGTATTTT. Translating it yields CASSLAPTVVVYTQYF.

The V call is TRBV4-1, the J call TRBJ1-4; no clear D. Trimming stripped 7 bases from V and 0 bases from J, with 9 bases between. The CDR3 extends over 14 amino acids. Germline V lookup: CDR1 MGHRA, CDR2 YSYEKL. The CDR3 loop reads CASTAQATNEKLFF. In DNA, the CDR3 is TGCGCCAGCACTGCCCAAGCAACTAATGAAAAACTGTTTTTT.

V gene TRBV28 combines with J gene TRBJ2-3; perhaps TRBD2 as D (7 bases). Germline V lookup: CDR1 MDHEN, CDR2 SYDVKM. V lost 6 bases, J lost 6 bases, and 19 bases lay in between. This CDR3 has 15 amino acids. The CDR3 DNA reads as TGTGCCAGCAGCTCCGGGGGAGGGGGGTTCGATACGCAGTATTTT. Amino acid sequence: CASSSGGGGFDTQYF.

The rearrangement joins TRBV7-6 to TRBJ1-5; no reliable D call. Germline CDR1 is SGHVS and CDR2 is FNYEAQ. This CDR3 is built from 14 residues. V was shortened by 0 bases and J by 3 bases, with 6 bases between the two germline ends. In DNA form, the CDR3 reads TGTGCCAGCAGCTTAGCTACGTCCAATCAGCCCCAGCATTTT. This translates into CASSLATSNQPQHF. The full variable domain, its missing parts supplied by reference TRBV7-6 and TRBJ1-5, is GAGVSQSPRYKVTKRGQDVALRCDPISGHVSLYWYRQALGQGPEFLTYFNYEAQQDKSGLPNDRFSAERPEGSISTLTIQRTEQRDSAMYRCASSLATSNQPQHFGDGTRLSIL.

The chain combines TRBV5-1 with TRBJ1-1; D call uncertain. V was clipped by 2 bases and J by 8 bases, with 13 bases between them. The CDR3 is 13 amino acids. Germline V CDR1 and CDR2: SGHRS, YFSETQ. The CDR3 bases are TGCGCCAGCAGCTTTGACACCCGGGCCGAAGCTTTCTTT. It specifies CASSFDTRAEAFF.